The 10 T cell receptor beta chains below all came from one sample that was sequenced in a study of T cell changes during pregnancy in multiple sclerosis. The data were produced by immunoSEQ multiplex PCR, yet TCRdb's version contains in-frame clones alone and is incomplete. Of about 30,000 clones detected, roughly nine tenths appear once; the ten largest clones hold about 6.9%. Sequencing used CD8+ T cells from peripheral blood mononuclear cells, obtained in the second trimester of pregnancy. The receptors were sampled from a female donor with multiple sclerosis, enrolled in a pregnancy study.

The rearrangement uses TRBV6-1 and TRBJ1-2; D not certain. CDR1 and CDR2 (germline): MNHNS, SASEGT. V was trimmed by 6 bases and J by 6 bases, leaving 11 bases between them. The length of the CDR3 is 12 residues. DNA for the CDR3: TGTGCCAGCAGGTATAGCTTGGATGGCTACACCTTC. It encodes CASRYSLDGYTF.

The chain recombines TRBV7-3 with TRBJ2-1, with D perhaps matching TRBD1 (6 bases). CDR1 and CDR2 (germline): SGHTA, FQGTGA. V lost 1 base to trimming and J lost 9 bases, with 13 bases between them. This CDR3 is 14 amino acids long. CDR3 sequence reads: CASSLMPGAPEQFF. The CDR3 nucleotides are TGTGCCAGCAGCTTAATGCCAGGGGCCCCTGAGCAGTTCTTC.

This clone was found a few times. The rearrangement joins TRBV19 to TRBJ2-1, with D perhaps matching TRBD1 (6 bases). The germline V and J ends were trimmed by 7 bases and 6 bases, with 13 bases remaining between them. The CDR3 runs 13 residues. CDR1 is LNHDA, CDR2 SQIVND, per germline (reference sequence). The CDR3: CASMDRTINEQFF. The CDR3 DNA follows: TGTGCCAGTATGGACAGAACCATCAATGAGCAGTTCTTC. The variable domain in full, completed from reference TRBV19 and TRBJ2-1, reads DGGITQSPKYLFRKEGQNVTLSCEQNLNHDAMYWYRQDPGQGLRLIYYSQIVNDFQKGDIAEGYSVSREKKESFPLTVTSAQKNPTAFYLCASMDRTINEQFFGPGTRLTVL.

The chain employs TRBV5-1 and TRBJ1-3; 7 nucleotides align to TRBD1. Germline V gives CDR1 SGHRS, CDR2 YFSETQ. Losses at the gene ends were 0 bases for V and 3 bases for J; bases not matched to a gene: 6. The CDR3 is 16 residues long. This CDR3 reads CASSLALGGIGNTIYF. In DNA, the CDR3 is TGCGCCAGCAGCTTGGCCCTAGGGGGCATTGGAAACACCATATATTTT.

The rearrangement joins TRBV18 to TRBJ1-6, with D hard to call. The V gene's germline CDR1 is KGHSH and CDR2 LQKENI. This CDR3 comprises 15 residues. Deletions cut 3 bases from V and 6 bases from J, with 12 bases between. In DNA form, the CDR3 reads TGTGCCAGCTCACCCGACGGGATGTTTAATTCACCCCTCCACTTT. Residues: CASSPDGMFNSPLHF.

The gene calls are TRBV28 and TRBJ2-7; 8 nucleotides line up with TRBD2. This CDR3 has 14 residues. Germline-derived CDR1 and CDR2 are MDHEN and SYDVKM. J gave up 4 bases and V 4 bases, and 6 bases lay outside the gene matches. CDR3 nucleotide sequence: TGTGCCAGCAGTTCCACGACTAGCGCGTACGAGCAGTACTTC. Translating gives CASSSTTSAYEQYF.

CDR3 sequence reads: CAISSSGKAEGQYF. The CDR3 DNA is TGTGCCATCAGTTCAAGCGGGAAAGCTGAGGGGCAGTATTTT. The chain recombines TRBV10-3 with TRBJ2-3; 7 nucleotides align to TRBD2. V shed 5 bases and J 11 bases; nucleotides not matched to a gene: 13. The V gene's germline CDR1 is ENHRY and CDR2 SYGVKD. This CDR3 contains 14 residues.

DNA of the CDR3: TGTGCCAGCAGCTTAGTAATGGGAGCAGAGACCCAGTACTTC. Translating it yields CASSLVMGAETQYF. The rearrangement links TRBV7-9 to TRBJ2-5; weak D call: TRBD2 (5 bases). The CDR3 spans 14 residues. The ends were cut back, 1 base at V and 4 bases at J, with 10 bases in the middle. In germline, CDR1 is SEHNR, CDR2 FQNEAQ (reference sequence).

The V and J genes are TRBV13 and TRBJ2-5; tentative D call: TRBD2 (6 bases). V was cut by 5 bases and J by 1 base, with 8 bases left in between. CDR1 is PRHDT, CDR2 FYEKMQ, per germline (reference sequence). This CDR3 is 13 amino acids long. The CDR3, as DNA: TGTGCCAGCAGCCCCGGGGGCCAAGAGACCCAGTACTTC. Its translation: CASSPGGQETQYF. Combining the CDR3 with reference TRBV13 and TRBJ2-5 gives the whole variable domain AAGVIQSPRHLIKEKRETATLKCYPIPRHDTVYWYQQGPGQDPQFLISFYEKMQSDKGSIPDRFSAQQFSDYHSELNMSSLELGDSALYFCASSPGGQETQYFGPGTRLLVL.

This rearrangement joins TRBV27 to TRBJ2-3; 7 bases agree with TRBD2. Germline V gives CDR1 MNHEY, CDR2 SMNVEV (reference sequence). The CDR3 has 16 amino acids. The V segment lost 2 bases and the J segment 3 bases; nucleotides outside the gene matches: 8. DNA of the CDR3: TGTGCCAGCAGTTTAGGGAGCGGGATGGGGACAGATACGCAGTATTTT. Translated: CASSLGSGMGTDTQYF.